A selection of T cell receptor beta chains follows, all from one sample in a study of control samples from healthy donors and cancer patients. Method: immunoSEQ multiplex PCR; TCRdb's copy keeps in-frame clones and lacks some. Of 90,000 to 100,000 clones listed, over 60% are singletons. The source material was blood. These receptors all stem from a woman aged 25 to 39 in good health. CDR3s include the opening cysteine and the closing phenylalanine or tryptophan. D genes are given only for firm matches. A clone size is listed for some rows: how often the clone was seen (once, few, many), or a class if it is expanded.

v_call,clone_size,j_call,d_call,cdr3_nt,cdr3_aa
TRBV6-4,.,TRBJ1-5,TRBD1,TGTGCCAGCAGTGACTCGAGGCGACAGGGCAGCCAGCCCCAGCATTTT,CASSDSRRQGSQPQHF
TRBV6-5,.,TRBJ1-2,.,TGTGCCAGCAGTTACTCGGGGGATGGCTACACCTTC,CASSYSGDGYTF
TRBV19,.,TRBJ1-2,.,TGTGCCAGTAGTATGGGAGGGTTCTATGGCTACACCTTC,CASSMGGFYGYTF
TRBV15,.,TRBJ2-3,.,TGTGCCACCAGCAGTTCGCTAGCGATTGGAGATACGCAGTATTTT,CATSSSLAIGDTQYF
TRBV25-1,.,TRBJ1-5,.,TGTGCCAGCTGGGGGACCACTTTTGTAGCTAGCAATCAGCCCCAGCATTTT,CASWGTTFVASNQPQHF
TRBV6-2/TRBV6-3,.,TRBJ1-4,TRBD1,TGTGCCAGCAGTTACTCGACGCAGGGGGCAGAACTGTTTTTT,CASSYSTQGAELFF
TRBV6-2/TRBV6-3,.,TRBJ2-7,.,TGTGCCAGCAGTTATCAGTCCGGGTTTGGGTACGAGCAGTACTTC,CASSYQSGFGYEQYF
TRBV11-2,.,TRBJ1-1,.,TGTGCCAGCAGCTTAAGACAGAACACTGAAGCTTTCTTT,CASSLRQNTEAFF
TRBV21-1,.,TRBJ1-2,.,TGTGCCAGCCTAGGAACTGAGCGGGACAAGGAGCCCAACTATGGCTACACCTTC,CASLGTERDKEPNYGYTF
TRBV6-1,.,TRBJ1-3,.,TGTGCCAGCAGTGAACAGGGCGGCTCTGGAAACACCATATATTTT,CASSEQGGSGNTIYF
TRBV10-3,.,TRBJ1-4,.,TGTGCCATCAGTGAGATCTCGGGGGGAGAACTGTTTTTT,CAISEISGGELFF
TRBV6-5,.,TRBJ1-1,TRBD1,TGTGCCAGCAGTCATGGGACAGTGGGGAACACTGAAGCTTTCTTT,CASSHGTVGNTEAFF
TRBV29-1,.,TRBJ1-2,TRBD1,TGCAGCGTTCGAGGTGGAGGACAGGAAGGGTATGGCTACACCTTC,CSVRGGGQEGYGYTF
TRBV19,.,TRBJ2-1,.,TGTGCCAGTAGTATGGGCCAGGGGCGATTTTACAATGAGCAGTTCTTC,CASSMGQGRFYNEQFF
TRBV6-1,.,TRBJ2-2,TRBD2,TGTGCCAGCAGTGCAACTAGCGGGGGGGCTACCGGGGAGCTGTTTTTT,CASSATSGGATGELFF
TRBV2,.,TRBJ2-3,TRBD2,TGTGCCAGCAGTGAAAGGAGCGGGGGAGATACGCAGTATTTT,CASSERSGGDTQYF
TRBV5-6,.,TRBJ1-2,.,TGTGCCCCCAGGAAGGGCTATGGCTACACCTTC,CAPRKGYGYTF
TRBV3-1/TRBV3-2,.,TRBJ1-6,.,TGTGCCAGCAGCCCAATTGGGGCGGGGACATTCGGTTCACCCCTCCACTTT,CASSPIGAGTFGSPLHF
TRBV7-2,.,TRBJ1-6,TRBD1,TGTGCCAGCGGACGGGACAGGGACTCACCCCTCCACTTT,CASGRDRDSPLHF
TRBV6-5,.,TRBJ2-2,.,TGTGCCAGCACCACCGGGGGCCGGGAGCTGTTTTTT,CASTTGGRELFF
TRBV21-1,.,TRBJ1-2,.,TGTGCCAGCAGCCTGATCGGGGGCTTCAACTATGGCTACACCTTC,CASSLIGGFNYGYTF
TRBV4-3,.,TRBJ2-1,.,TGCGCCAGCAGCCAAGTGTCGGGGCTTGGCAATGAGCAGTTCTTC,CASSQVSGLGNEQFF
TRBV15,.,TRBJ2-1,TRBD2,TGTGCCACCTCCCGGGACCGGGGGGGCTCCTACAATGAGCAGTTCTTC,CATSRDRGGSYNEQFF
TRBV7-3,.,TRBJ2-1,TRBD2,TGTGCCAGCAGCTTCCGGGGGGGCCCTCTCGATGAGCAGTTCTTC,CASSFRGGPLDEQFF
TRBV5-3,.,TRBJ2-4,.,TGTGCCAGAAGCATGCCCTTAGCGCCTGGGGCCAAAAACATTCAGTACTTC,CARSMPLAPGAKNIQYF
TRBV6-6,.,TRBJ2-7,.,TGTGCCAGCAGCACGGGGGATAGGCACGAGCAGTACTTC,CASSTGDRHEQYF
TRBV2,few,TRBJ1-2,.,TGTGCCAGCAGTGAATTCCAGGCGGGGGTTAAGAACTTC,CASSEFQAGVKNF